This T cell receptor (beta chain) was observed in a study of cytomegalovirus exposure and HLA in healthy donors. Overall study context: Within the Caucasian-associated ancestry cluster were about 81% of the 300 to 450 genotyped donors. The study's findings and limits: For TCR beta chains, V- and J-gene trimming was later linked to a missense DCLRE1C variant.

This CDR3 contains 14 residues. Germline loops: CDR1 SGHNT, CDR2 YYREEE (reference sequence). V was clipped by 4 bases and J by 4 bases, with 14 bases between them. Regarding this clone: Its specificity is unknown.

Primers: 60 Vbeta forward and 13 Jbeta reverse. Measured with immunoSEQ multiplex PCR; TCRdb has only the in-frame clones, and not every one. In the table there are roughly 190,000 clones, 70% to 80% of which are singletons. The receptor's source is a woman between 50 and 59 years old in good health and CMV-seronegative. The material sequenced was PBMCs. The gene calls are TRBV5-4 and TRBJ1-2; no clear D gene. In nucleotides, the CDR3 is TGTGCCAGCAGCATACCGGACTCCGGCTATGGCTACACCTTC. This encodes CASSIPDSGYGYTF.